Listed below are T cell receptor beta chains from one sample, sequenced in a study of response to subunit inactivated influenza vaccine. TCRdb called the RT-PCR reads again in MiXCR, with one record for every CDR3 protein. The sample includes fewer than 750,000 distinct CDR3 sequences, approximately 15% of them seen just once. This specimen consisted of PBMCs from blood, obtained about 12 days after vaccination. The receptors were sampled from a man over 45 who received an inactivated influenza vaccine. Each CDR3 is given with its conserved first and last residue. The order of the fields is D gene, V gene, CDR3 length, CDR3 protein. A D gene is named only where the DNA matches it firmly.

d_gene: TRBD2
v_gene: TRBV28
len: 15
CDR3aa: CASGDTSGSSYEQYF

d_gene: .
v_gene: TRBV6-1
len: 13
CDR3aa: CASSTLRGRLGFF

d_gene: .
v_gene: TRBV2
len: 12
CDR3aa: CASRDTPYEQYF

d_gene: .
v_gene: TRBV5-1
len: 15
CDR3aa: CASSLGGQPLYEQYF

d_gene: .
v_gene: TRBV5-1
len: 19
CDR3aa: CASSLVGEPRRSYNSPLHF

d_gene: .
v_gene: TRBV7-9
len: 17
CDR3aa: CASSLGERRDIAYEQYF

d_gene: .
v_gene: TRBV28
len: 18
CDR3aa: CASSRGGRGTRVTGELFF

d_gene: .
v_gene: TRBV7-9
len: 11
CDR3aa: CASSSGRGQYF

d_gene: TRBD2
v_gene: TRBV4-2
len: 15
CDR3aa: CASSHGGGGGNEQFF

d_gene: TRBD2
v_gene: TRBV11-3
len: 12
CDR3aa: CASSGSGGEQYF

d_gene: .
v_gene: TRBV12-3/TRBV12-4
len: 14
CDR3aa: CASSHSGSPYEQYF

d_gene: TRBD2
v_gene: TRBV7-2
len: 16
CDR3aa: CASSLGLAETLVGQYF

d_gene: .
v_gene: TRBV5-1
len: 12
CDR3aa: CASSSGNGGYTF

d_gene: .
v_gene: TRBV4-3
len: 15
CDR3aa: CASSPSGTSFDEQYF

d_gene: .
v_gene: TRBV7-2
len: 12
CDR3aa: CASSFDWQPQHF

d_gene: TRBD2
v_gene: TRBV6-2/TRBV6-3
len: 22
CDR3aa: CASSSPTSGRAEGDFSSYEQYF

d_gene: .
v_gene: TRBV5-6
len: 13
CDR3aa: CASSRAGVYEQYF

d_gene: .
v_gene: TRBV7-2
len: 15
CDR3aa: CASSLSRGVGQPQHF

d_gene: TRBD2
v_gene: TRBV6-1
len: 13
CDR3aa: CASSRLADNEQFF

d_gene: .
v_gene: TRBV20-1
len: 14
CDR3aa: CSARLGPGNQPQHF

d_gene: TRBD1
v_gene: TRBV6-1
len: 16
CDR3aa: CASSNSRDRGTDTQYF

d_gene: .
v_gene: TRBV28
len: 15
CDR3aa: CASSLLSDGLSGYTF

d_gene: .
v_gene: TRBV12-3/TRBV12-4
len: 16
CDR3aa: CASSFGQGASSYEQYF

d_gene: .
v_gene: TRBV6-5
len: 14
CDR3aa: CASSYRQDYYEQYF

d_gene: TRBD2
v_gene: TRBV10-3
len: 18
CDR3aa: CAISRPAEASGDYHEQYF

d_gene: .
v_gene: TRBV10-3
len: 16
CDR3aa: CAISDLGRASGNTIYF

d_gene: .
v_gene: TRBV11-2
len: 16
CDR3aa: CASSLGPKASYNEQFF

d_gene: .
v_gene: TRBV12-3/TRBV12-4
len: 13
CDR3aa: CASSPAGRETQYF

d_gene: .
v_gene: TRBV15
len: 13
CDR3aa: CATSRTGSYEQYF

d_gene: .
v_gene: TRBV5-1
len: 15
CDR3aa: CASSLGSAAQETQYF

d_gene: TRBD1
v_gene: TRBV5-6
len: 17
CDR3aa: CASTTTGGLGKTGELFF

d_gene: TRBD2
v_gene: TRBV28
len: 17
CDR3aa: CASSLPDWGGFSGELFF

d_gene: TRBD1
v_gene: TRBV5-1
len: 17
CDR3aa: CASSPRQGVRPSTEAFF

d_gene: .
v_gene: TRBV7-9
len: 13
CDR3aa: CASSSRYTGELFF

d_gene: .
v_gene: TRBV20-1
len: 16
CDR3aa: CSAPPSIGSLSDTQYF

d_gene: TRBD1
v_gene: TRBV27
len: 14
CDR3aa: CASSLGTADYEQYF

d_gene: .
v_gene: TRBV9
len: 13
CDR3aa: CASSVALEETQYF

d_gene: .
v_gene: TRBV20-1
len: 14
CDR3aa: CSASWPEGGWEQFF

d_gene: .
v_gene: TRBV9
len: 16
CDR3aa: CASSPQLATPVDTQYF

d_gene: TRBD2
v_gene: TRBV4-3
len: 19
CDR3aa: CASSRTSGRARGVTDTQYF

d_gene: .
v_gene: TRBV20-1
len: 13
CDR3aa: CSARVGPGETQYF

d_gene: .
v_gene: TRBV5-5
len: 15
CDR3aa: CASSRTPQGGETQYF

d_gene: TRBD1
v_gene: TRBV5-5
len: 16
CDR3aa: CASSNAPGQGGPEAFF

d_gene: .
v_gene: TRBV7-6
len: 13
CDR3aa: CASSLEGQFEQYF

d_gene: TRBD2
v_gene: TRBV24-1
len: 16
CDR3aa: CATSDLAGGPFDTQYF

d_gene: TRBD1
v_gene: TRBV28
len: 14
CDR3aa: CASSFRDRDQPQHF

d_gene: .
v_gene: TRBV3-1
len: 12
CDR3aa: CASSQLEETQYF

d_gene: .
v_gene: TRBV29-1
len: 13
CDR3aa: CSVKTSGPGELFF

d_gene: TRBD1
v_gene: TRBV20-1
len: 14
CDR3aa: CSARSGTGRVAQHF

d_gene: TRBD2
v_gene: TRBV7-9
len: 17
CDR3aa: CASSLRGGGSKYNEQFF

d_gene: .
v_gene: TRBV5-1
len: 19
CDR3aa: CASSLVGQRIHANTGELFF

d_gene: .
v_gene: TRBV29-1
len: 13
CDR3aa: CSVDRGMNTEAFF

d_gene: .
v_gene: TRBV7-2
len: 14
CDR3aa: CASSSGLGGTEAFF

d_gene: .
v_gene: TRBV12-3/TRBV12-4
len: 14
CDR3aa: CASSYPGRRNEQFF

d_gene: .
v_gene: TRBV7-9
len: 14
CDR3aa: CASSPIRSYNEQFF

d_gene: .
v_gene: TRBV5-1
len: 14
CDR3aa: CASSLVDRNTEAFF